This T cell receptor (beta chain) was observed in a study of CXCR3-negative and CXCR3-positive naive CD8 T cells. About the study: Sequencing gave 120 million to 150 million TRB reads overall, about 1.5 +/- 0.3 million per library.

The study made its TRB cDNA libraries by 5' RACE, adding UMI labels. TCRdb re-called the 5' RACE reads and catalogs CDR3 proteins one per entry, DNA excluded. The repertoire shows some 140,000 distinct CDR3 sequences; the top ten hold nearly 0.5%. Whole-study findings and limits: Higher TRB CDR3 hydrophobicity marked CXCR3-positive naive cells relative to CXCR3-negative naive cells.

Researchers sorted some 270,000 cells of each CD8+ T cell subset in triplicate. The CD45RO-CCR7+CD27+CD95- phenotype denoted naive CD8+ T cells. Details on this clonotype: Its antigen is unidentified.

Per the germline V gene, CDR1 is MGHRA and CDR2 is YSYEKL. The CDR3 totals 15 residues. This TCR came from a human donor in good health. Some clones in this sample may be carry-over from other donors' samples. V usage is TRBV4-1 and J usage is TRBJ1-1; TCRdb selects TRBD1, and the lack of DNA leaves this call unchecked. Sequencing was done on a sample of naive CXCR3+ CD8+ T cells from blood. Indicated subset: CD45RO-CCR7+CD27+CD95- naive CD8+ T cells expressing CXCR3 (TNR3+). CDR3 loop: CASSLPIGDGTEAFF.